This T cell receptor (beta chain) was captured by sequencing in a study of graft-versus-host responses after intestinal transplantation. The data were produced by immunoSEQ multiplex PCR, yet TCRdb's version contains in-frame clones alone and is incomplete. This sample has nearly 45,000 clones; 90% to 95% occur once, and the top ten carry about 4.4%. Per the germline V gene, CDR1 is SGHRS and CDR2 is YFSETQ. The length of the CDR3 is 14 residues. V was shortened by 2 bases and J by 0 bases, with 7 bases between the two germline ends. The V call is TRBV5-1, the J call TRBJ2-3; no firm D call. Sequencing was performed on PBMCs, taken 524 days after transplant. The clonotype was recovered from a human patient who received an intestinal transplant, so some T cells may come from the graft donor. This chain's CDR3 is CASSLIASTDTQYF. In DNA, the CDR3 is TGCGCCAGCAGCTTAATAGCTAGCACAGATACGCAGTATTTT.